This T cell receptor (beta chain) was sequenced in a study of response to subunit inactivated influenza vaccine. This clonotype was seen a few times. Antigen unknown. Study-wide findings and caveats: Authors proposed each seasonal influenza vaccination draws in few new T cells.

A single record per CDR3 protein comes from TCRdb applying MiXCR to the RT-PCR reads. Of 170,000 or so distinct CDR3 sequences in the sample, roughly a tenth were seen once. The sequencing here drew on CD8+ T cells sorted from PBMCs, taken about 24 months after vaccination. The sequence was collected from a man aged 45 to 75 who received an inactivated influenza vaccine.

CDR3 sequence reads: CASSVGLAGGNEQFF. Written as DNA, the CDR3 is TGTGCCAGCAGCGTAGGCCTAGCGGGGGGCAATGAGCAGTTCTTC. The chain is built from TRBV9 and TRBJ2-1, with 11 bases that match TRBD2. V was clipped by 0 bases and J by 6 bases; unmatched bases: 2. Germline CDR1 reads SGDLS; CDR2 reads YYNGEE. The CDR3 consists of 15 residues.